One sample yielded the 18 T cell receptor beta chains listed below, sequenced in a study of Ad26.COV2.S vaccination and SARS-CoV-2 variants. Indicated treatment: around 19 received Ad26.COV2.S at low or high dose, single or two shots; about 5 received placebo; per-sample allocation not given. Sampling was done on day 63 after the first vaccine or placebo injection. Clones were read by immunoSEQ multiplex PCR, and TCRdb kept only the in-frame ones, dropping some. The sample carries 320,000 or so clones, 85% to 90% recorded once. This specimen consisted of peripheral blood, obtained in a trial of Ad26.COV2.S vaccine versus placebo. These receptor sequences come from a person between 18 and 59 years old who received the Ad26.COV2.S COVID-19 vaccine or a placebo.

The chain recombines TRBV12-3 or TRBV12-4 with TRBJ1-1; no reliable D call. Trimming shortened V by 6 bases and J by 5 bases, and 13 bases separated the two germline ends. There are 13 residues in the CDR3. This CDR3 is CASRLEEGTEAFF. The CDR3 DNA reads as TGTGCCAGCAGACTCGAGGAAGGGACTGAAGCTTTCTTT.

This clone was seen once. The chain employs TRBV18 and TRBJ1-2, with 9 bases lining up with TRBD1. This CDR3 spans 13 amino acids. The J segment lost 8 bases and the V segment lost 5 bases, leaving 6 bases of the junction unmatched. The germline V gene has CDR1 KGHSH and CDR2 LQKENI. Here the CDR3 DNA reads TGTGCCAGCTCATCTACAGGGGGCGGAGGCTACACCTTC. It specifies CASSSTGGGGYTF.

CDR3: CASSLRDGNEKLFF. For the CDR3, the DNA is TGTGCCAGCAGCCTACGGGACGGGAATGAAAAACTGTTTTTT. The rearrangement links TRBV7-8 to TRBJ1-4; the D gene is possibly TRBD1 (5 bases). V lost 5 bases and J lost 5, with 12 bases in between. The CDR3 contains 14 residues. Germline V gene data show CDR1 as SGHVS and CDR2 as FQNEAQ. The full variable domain, in which reference TRBV7-8 and TRBJ1-4 provide the parts outside the CDR3, is GAGVSQSPRYKVAKRGQDVALRCDPISGHVSLFWYQQALGQGPEFLTYFQNEAQLDKSGLPSDRFFAERPEGSVSTLKIQRTQQEDSAVYLCASSLRDGNEKLFFGSGTQLSVL.

The chain is built from TRBV12-3 or TRBV12-4 and TRBJ2-3; TRBD2 might be the D (5 bases). The CDR3 is 13 residues long. V dropped 1 base and J dropped 8 bases, with 10 bases sitting between them. The CDR3 coding sequence is TGTGCCAGCAGTTTAGTCGGGGTCGGTACGCAGTATTTT. Its translation is CASSLVGVGTQYF.

The chain links TRBV15 to TRBJ2-1; either TRBD1 or TRBD2 may fit D (7 bases each). V was pared by 1 base and J by 0 bases, with 16 bases between. The CDR3 has 18 residues. CDR1 is LNHNV and CDR2 is YYDKDF in the germline V gene (reference sequence). CDR3 DNA: TGTGCCACCAGCAGAGGACGGGAGGACAGGAGCTCCTACAATGAGCAGTTCTTC. This translates into CATSRGREDRSSYNEQFF.

The chain uses TRBV5-1 and TRBJ2-7; a weak D match, TRBD2 (5 bases). Germline V gene sequence: CDR1 SGHRS, CDR2 YFSETQ. V was clipped by 0 bases and J by 2 bases, with 15 bases between them. The length of the CDR3 is 16 residues. In nucleotides, the CDR3 is TGCGCCAGCAGCTTGGGCGGGCGGACCGGCCCCTACGAGCAGTACGTC. It encodes CASSLGGRTGPYEQYV.

The CDR3 DNA is TGTGCCAGTAGTATGCTTTTGGCTAGCGGGAGTATAGAGACCCAGTACTTC. It yields the protein CASSMLLASGSIETQYF. J is TRBJ2-5 and V is TRBV19; 10 bases fit TRBD2. The V gene's germline CDR1 is LNHDA and CDR2 SQIVND (reference sequence). This CDR3 spans 17 amino acids. The trim removed 3 bases at V and 4 bases at J, leaving 11 bases unmatched.

This chain uses TRBV11-2 with TRBJ1-1; D is perhaps TRBD1 (5 bases). V dropped 0 bases and J dropped 4 bases, with 12 bases sitting between them. Looked up from germline, CDR1 is SGHAT and CDR2 is FQNNGV. There are 15 residues in the CDR3. The CDR3, as DNA: TGTGCCAGCAGCTTAGACGGTCGGGGGGGCACTGAAGCTTTCTTT. As protein: CASSLDGRGGTEAFF. Drawing the rest from reference TRBV11-2 and TRBJ1-1, the complete variable domain is EAGVAQSPRYKIIEKRQSVAFWCNPISGHATLYWYQQILGQGPKLLIQFQNNGVVDDSQLPKDRFSAERLKGVDSTLKIQPAKLEDSAVYLCASSLDGRGGTEAFFGQGTRLTVV.

This chain uses TRBV4-3 with TRBJ2-5, with D perhaps TRBD1 or TRBD2 (7 bases each). Germline-derived CDR1 and CDR2 are LGHNA and YSLEER. With 1 base removed from V and 5 bases from J, the gap between germline ends came to 14 bases. There are 15 residues in the CDR3. The CDR3 reads CASSQGQGGWETQYF. In DNA, the CDR3 is TGCGCCAGCAGCCAAGGACAGGGAGGGTGGGAGACCCAGTACTTC.

J is TRBJ2-7 and V is TRBV7-9, with 8 bases aligning to TRBD1. The V gene end was trimmed by 1 base and the J gene end by 1 base; junction bases not matched to a gene: 6. Per germline, CDR1 SEHNR and CDR2 FQNEAQ (reference sequence). This CDR3 contains 16 residues. The CDR3: CASSLDTGGNSYEQYF. CDR3 DNA: TGTGCCAGCAGCTTAGATACAGGGGGAAATTCCTACGAGCAGTACTTC.

In regard to this clone: Distinct nucleotide sequences in the sample also encode this CDR3. The gene calls are TRBV12-3 or TRBV12-4 and TRBJ1-1; 8 bases match TRBD1. The CDR3 is 13 residues long. V lost 4 bases to trimming and J lost 4 bases; unmatched junction nucleotides: 2. The CDR3 DNA reads TGTGCCAGCAGTTCTACAGGGGGCACTGAAGCTTTCTTT. Translation gives CASSSTGGTEAFF.

The chain uses TRBV3-1 (or the pseudogene TRBV3-2) and TRBJ1-3; tentative D call: TRBD1 (6 bases). This CDR3 contains 17 residues. The ends were cut back, 1 base at V and 2 bases at J, with 15 bases in the middle. Per germline, CDR1 LGHDT and CDR2 YNNKEL (reference sequence). Written as DNA, the CDR3 is TGTGCCAGCAGCCAAGGAGGTCAGGGGCTGGCTGGAAACACCATATATTTT. As protein: CASSQGGQGLAGNTIYF.

The rearrangement uses TRBV5-8 and TRBJ1-1, with D unclear. Germline values: CDR1 SGHTS, CDR2 YDEGEE. CDR3 length equals 16 residues. The V gene lost 3 bases and the J gene lost 0 bases, with 15 bases spanning the gap. In DNA form, the CDR3 reads TGTGCCAGCAGCTCGAACAGCCCCAGGATGAACACTGAAGCTTTCTTT. This sequence encodes CASSSNSPRMNTEAFF. The full variable domain, its missing parts supplied by reference TRBV5-8 and TRBJ1-1, is EAGVTQSPTHLIKTRGQQATLRCSPISGHTSVYWYQQALGLGLQFLLWYDEGEERNRGNFPPRFSGRQFPNYSSELNVNALELEDSALYLCASSSNSPRMNTEAFFGQGTRLTVV.

The chain uses TRBV7-2 and TRBJ2-1, with D perhaps matching TRBD2 (6 bases). V was shortened by 5 bases and J by 12 bases, with 23 bases between the two germline ends. This CDR3 is built from 15 residues. Germline CDR1 is SGHTA and CDR2 is FQGNSA. CDR3 nucleotide sequence: TGTGCCAGCAGCACCGACGGAGCCCCGGGAGCTTGGCAGTTCTTC. Translating it yields CASSTDGAPGAWQFF. The full variable domain, rest sourced from reference TRBV7-2 and TRBJ2-1, is GAGVSQSPSNKVTEKGKDVELRCDPISGHTALYWYRQSLGQGLEFLIYFQGNSAPDKSGLPSDRFSAERTGGSVSTLTIQRTQQEDSAVYLCASSTDGAPGAWQFFGPGTRLTVL.

This clone was seen only a few times. This chain uses TRBV7-9 with TRBJ1-1; unclear D gene. V was clipped by 8 bases and J by 1 base, with 5 bases between them. CDR1 and CDR2 (germline): SEHNR, FQNEAQ (reference sequence). The CDR3 loop spans 11 amino acids. DNA for the CDR3: TGTGCCAGCCTCCAGAACACTGAAGCTTTCTTT. Translation: CASLQNTEAFF.

V is TRBV12-5 and J is TRBJ2-2, with 11 bases that match TRBD2. The CDR3 is 15 residues long. Per the germline V gene, CDR1 is LGHNT and CDR2 is FRNRAP. V shed 6 bases, J shed 6 bases, and the junction held 6 bases outside the gene matches. CDR3 residues: CASGYSGGAPGELFF. In nucleotides, the CDR3 is TGTGCTAGTGGATATAGCGGGGGGGCCCCCGGGGAGCTGTTTTTT.

The chain joins TRBV10-3 to TRBJ1-1; D is unresolved. This CDR3 spans 13 amino acids. V was pared by 11 bases and J by 0 bases, with 13 bases between. In germline, CDR1 is ENHRY, CDR2 SYGVKD. CDR3 DNA sequence: TGTGCCTTATCATTAGCGATGAACACTGAAGCTTTCTTT. Translating it yields CALSLAMNTEAFF.

This clone was counted a few times. V gene TRBV13 combines with J gene TRBJ2-6; D call uncertain. Germline V CDR1 and CDR2: PRHDT, FYEKMQ (reference sequence). The ends were cut back, 5 bases at V and 0 bases at J, with 11 bases in the middle. The CDR3 consists of 16 residues. CDR3 DNA sequence: TGTGCCAGCAGCACTGGGCCAGTCTCTGGGGCCAACGTCCTGACTTTC. Encoded protein: CASSTGPVSGANVLTF.